This TCR beta chain was identified during a study of cytomegalovirus exposure and HLA in healthy donors. Findings and caveats of the study: The study found most TCR sequences rare, yet found some public TCRs in many donors. It has been reported that TCR beta sequences accurately predicted the HLA-A and HLA-B alleles of most subjects. Specificity for CMV antigens was confirmed in vitro for three of the CMV-associated chains. About 87% or about 30% of the time was how often most TCR beta V segments were productive, according to an earlier analysis.

This clone was observed once. Antigen unknown. Primers included in the PCR were 60 Vbeta and 13 Jbeta primers. Clones were sequenced by immunoSEQ multiplex PCR, and TCRdb holds only the in-frame ones, with some missing. The table shows under 200,000 clones, with approximately 80% occurring only once. The specimen was PBMCs. The sequence was collected from a woman younger than 30 in good health and CMV-seronegative.

CDR3: CASSEILFLSAVGNEQFF. The CDR3 coding sequence is TGTGCCAGCAGTGAAATTCTCTTTTTGTCGGCGGTTGGGAATGAGCAGTTCTTC. This chain links TRBV2 with TRBJ2-1; D is uncertain. The CDR3 spans 18 residues. CDR1 and CDR2 from the germline V gene are SNHLY and FYNNEI. V was pared by 2 bases and J by 7 bases, with 24 bases between.